The 7 T cell receptor beta chains reported below all come from one sample, sequenced in a study of T cell repertoires in cytomegalovirus infection. These receptors' targets are unknown. MiXCR, run by TCRdb on the reads, gives a single entry per CDR3 protein. The table includes about a million distinct CDR3 sequences, approximately 32% detected once. This specimen was cultured CD8+ T cells from PBMCs, taken from culture after CMV antigen stimulation. The receptors here all came from a human donor in good health (CMV status not recorded). Some clones in this sample may be carry-over from other donors' samples.

The chain has TRBV7-2 and TRBJ2-2, with no clear D. Trimming removed 3 bases from V and 0 bases from J, with 11 bases in between. CDR1 is SGHTA and CDR2 is FQGNSA in the germline V gene. The CDR3 sequence is 16 residues long. CDR3 region: CASSFPGYSNTGELFF. In DNA form, the CDR3 reads TGTGCCAGCAGCTTTCCTGGGTACTCGAACACCGGGGAGCTGTTTTTT.

In its sample, this clonotype was seen many times. CDR3 sequence: CASSSRDLYEQYF. For the CDR3, the DNA is TGTGCCAGCAGTTCCCGGGACCTTTACGAGCAGTACTTC. The genes are TRBV6-5 and TRBJ2-7; the D call may be TRBD1 or TRBD2 (5 bases each). V was cut by 4 bases and J by 4 bases, with 11 bases left in between. The CDR3 has 13 residues. In germline, CDR1 is MNHEY, CDR2 SVGAGI.

The sample holds a few counts of this clonotype. The genes are TRBV18 and TRBJ2-3, with D maybe TRBD2 (6 bases). V lost 3 bases and J 7 bases, leaving 20 bases between the germline ends. This CDR3 is built from 16 residues. Germline assignment: CDR1 KGHSH and CDR2 LQKENI. The CDR3 reads CASSPTGSASANTQYF. The CDR3 region has the DNA TGTGCCAGCTCACCCACGGGTAGCGCTAGCGCAAATACGCAGTATTTT.

Here the CDR3 DNA reads TGTGCCAGCAGCGTATTTCGGGAATCTGGGGCCAACGTCCTGACTTTC. Translated: CASSVFRESGANVLTF. V gene TRBV9 combines with J gene TRBJ2-6, with D tentatively TRBD2 (5 bases). The CDR3 covers 16 residues. Trimming removed 1 base from V and 1 base from J, with 9 bases in between. CDR1 and CDR2 (germline): SGDLS, YYNGEE.

V gene TRBV4-1 combines with J gene TRBJ1-2, with D unclear. This CDR3 has 17 residues. The germline V gene has CDR1 MGHRA and CDR2 YSYEKL. Trimming removed 5 bases from V and 8 bases from J, with 27 bases in between. Here the CDR3 DNA reads TGCGCCAGCAGCAAACAGAGCCGCGGGCCCACACGTAACGGCTACACCTTC. Translating it yields CASSKQSRGPTRNGYTF.

This clonotype was counted many times. The V call is TRBV7-3, the J call TRBJ2-1, with D perhaps matching TRBD2 (5 bases). This CDR3 spans 15 amino acids. In germline, CDR1 is SGHTA, CDR2 FQGTGA. With 4 bases removed from V and 5 bases from J, the gap between germline ends came to 15 bases. CDR3 in amino acids: CASSSDFRPNNEQFF. In DNA form, the CDR3 reads TGTGCCAGCAGCTCGGACTTTCGACCTAACAATGAGCAGTTCTTC.

The chain is built from TRBV7-9 and TRBJ1-1; D may be TRBD1 (5 bases). V lost 7 bases to trimming and J lost 4 bases, with 19 bases between them. The CDR3 runs to 15 residues. Germline assignment: CDR1 SEHNR and CDR2 FQNEAQ (reference sequence). The CDR3 coding sequence is TGTGCCAGCACAGGGTGGGGGGGATCGAGCACTGAAGCTTTCTTT. Amino acid sequence: CASTGWGGSSTEAFF.